Listed below are T cell receptor beta chains from one sample, sequenced in a study of CD8 T cells in ankylosing spondylitis. Using its own MiXCR run on the 5' RACE reads, TCRdb lists one record per CDR3 protein. Among 750,000 to 850,000 distinct CDR3 sequences listed, roughly 10% were seen once. Sequenced material: blood, either unsorted or a sorted T cell fraction (not recorded which). All receptors derive from a male donor with ankylosing spondylitis. CDR3s include the opening cysteine and the closing phenylalanine or tryptophan. D genes are given only for firm matches. Clone size is given for some rows only: seen once, a few or many times, or a class if the clone is expanded.

v_gene	d_gene	abundance	j_gene	CDR3aa	CDR3nt
TRBV5-1	NA	many	TRBJ1-1	CASSLEGGAEAFF	TGCGCCAGCAGCTTGGAGGGTGGTGCTGAAGCTTTCTTT
TRBV4-2	TRBD1	many	TRBJ2-7	CASSQGPTGGEQYF	TGTGCCAGCAGCCAAGGCCCCACAGGGGGCGAGCAGTACTTC
TRBV10-3	NA	many	TRBJ1-3	CAIIGGTDTIYF	TGTGCCATCATCGGGGGCACGGACACCATATATTTT
TRBV4-2	NA	NA	TRBJ2-3	CASSHQGGEDTQYF	TGTGCCAGCAGCCACCAAGGGGGGGAAGATACGCAGTATTTT
TRBV28	NA	NA	TRBJ1-4	CASSSPRGTGEKLFF	TGTGCCAGCAGCTCACCCCGGGGTACGGGGGAAAAACTGTTTTTT
TRBV4-3	TRBD1	NA	TRBJ2-1	CASSQRFRDRDSYNEQFF	TGCGCCAGCAGCCAAAGATTTCGGGACAGGGATTCCTACAATGAGCAGTTCTTC
TRBV20-1	TRBD1	many	TRBJ1-1	CSARSFQGATEAFF	TGCAGTGCTAGGAGCTTTCAGGGGGCGACTGAAGCTTTCTTT
TRBV6-5	NA	once	TRBJ2-7	CASSYSPGEQYF	TGTGCCAGCAGTTACTCCCCTGGCGAGCAGTACTTC
TRBV20-1	NA	few	TRBJ1-5	CSARQSYNQPQHF	TGCAGTGCTCGACAGTCCTATAATCAGCCCCAGCATTTT
TRBV6-6	TRBD1	NA	TRBJ1-2	CASSRQGDYTF	TGTGCCAGCAGCCGACAGGGCGACTACACCTTC
TRBV20-1	TRBD1	many	TRBJ1-3	CSALQGSGNTIYF	TGCAGTGCTTTACAGGGGTCTGGAAACACCATATATTTT
TRBV29-1	NA	many	TRBJ2-5	CSALWETQYF	TGCAGCGCCCTTTGGGAGACCCAGTACTTC
TRBV20-1	NA	NA	TRBJ1-4	CSASSGWRTRDEKLFF	TGCAGTGCTAGCTCCGGGTGGCGGACGAGGGATGAAAAACTGTTTTTT
TRBV20-1	NA	many	TRBJ2-7	CSARDERGAGIYEQYF	TGCAGTGCTAGAGATGAACGGGGAGCGGGCATCTACGAGCAGTACTTC
TRBV20-1	NA	NA	TRBJ2-5	CSARDLGEQETQYF	TGCAGTGCTAGAGATCTGGGGGAACAAGAGACCCAGTACTTC
TRBV4-2	NA	many	TRBJ1-1	CASSRRQNTEAFF	TGTGCCAGCAGCAGAAGACAGAACACTGAAGCTTTCTTT
TRBV4-2	NA	NA	TRBJ1-3	CASSPAGRGSGNTIYF	TGTGCCAGCAGCCCGGCTGGAAGGGGCTCTGGAAACACCATATATTTT
TRBV6-1	NA	NA	TRBJ2-6	CASTSGTRPSGANVLTF	TGTGCCAGCACCTCCGGGACACGGCCCTCTGGGGCCAACGTCCTGACTTTC
TRBV29-1	NA	NA	TRBJ2-4	CSVRQQAKNIQYF	TGCAGCGTCAGACAGCAAGCCAAAAACATTCAGTACTTC
TRBV9	NA	few	TRBJ1-4	CASSVDFGAQGKLFF	TGTGCCAGCAGCGTAGACTTTGGGGCTCAAGGAAAACTGTTTTTT
TRBV28	NA	NA	TRBJ1-1	CASSLSGTVKVNTEAFF	TGTGCCAGCAGTTTGTCTGGGACGGTAAAGGTGAACACTGAAGCTTTCTTT
TRBV7-3	NA	few	TRBJ2-2	CASAIGTTANTGELFF	TGTGCCAGCGCGATCGGCACCACCGCGAACACCGGGGAGCTGTTTTTT
TRBV27	TRBD2	few	TRBJ2-1	CASSLLAGLNNEQFF	TGTGCCAGCAGTTTACTAGCGGGTTTAAACAATGAGCAGTTCTTC
TRBV28	NA	few	TRBJ2-7	CASSLPQTTRAGEQYF	TGTGCCAGCAGTTTACCCCAGACCACTAGGGCGGGCGAGCAGTACTTC
TRBV7-8	NA	few	TRBJ2-1	CASSLRLMSDNEQFF	TGTGCCAGCAGCTTAAGACTAATGAGCGACAATGAGCAGTTCTTC
TRBV6-1	NA	few	TRBJ2-7	CASSDWIVYEQYF	TGTGCCAGCAGTGACTGGATCGTCTACGAGCAGTACTTC
TRBV7-2	NA	few	TRBJ2-7	CASSLDGKAYEQYF	TGTGCCAGCAGCTTAGATGGCAAAGCCTACGAGCAGTACTTC
TRBV6-1	NA	NA	TRBJ1-1	CASSPTNRRTEAFF	TGTGCCAGCAGTCCCACGAACAGGAGGACTGAAGCTTTCTTT
TRBV12-3/TRBV12-4	NA	NA	TRBJ2-7	CASSPTGGTYEQYF	TGTGCCAGCAGTCCGACAGGTGGGACCTACGAGCAGTACTTC
TRBV7-2	NA	NA	TRBJ1-4	CASSPEPGPMEEKLFF	TGTGCCAGCAGCCCGGAGCCGGGACCGATGGAGGAAAAACTGTTTTTT
TRBV20-1	TRBD2	NA	TRBJ2-1	CSARNRGLARSSYNEQFF	TGCAGTGCTAGGAATAGGGGACTAGCGAGGAGCTCCTACAATGAGCAGTTCTTC
TRBV11-2	TRBD2	many	TRBJ2-3	CASSPSGIDTQYF	TGTGCCAGCAGCCCTAGCGGCATAGATACGCAGTATTTT
TRBV29-1	NA	many	TRBJ2-7	CSAERLTGSYEQYF	TGCAGCGCCGAGCGGTTGACGGGATCCTACGAGCAGTACTTC
TRBV29-1	TRBD1	NA	TRBJ2-7	CSVVFPRQGVMYEQYF	TGCAGCGTTGTATTTCCCAGACAGGGGGTTATGTACGAGCAGTACTTC
TRBV2	TRBD1	NA	TRBJ1-1	CAIPSGTGGEVLRVAFF	TGTGCCATCCCCTCCGGGACAGGGGGCGAAGTCCTGAGGGTAGCTTTCTTT
TRBV20-1	TRBD1	few	TRBJ2-7	CSARDRDQQYF	TGCAGTGCTAGGGACAGGGATCAGCAGTACTTC
TRBV6-1	TRBD1	few	TRBJ2-7	CASSVYPGQGYEQYF	TGTGCCAGCAGCGTTTACCCGGGACAGGGATACGAGCAGTACTTC
TRBV5-1	NA	NA	TRBJ2-1	CASSLEEGGGYEQFF	TGCGCCAGCAGCTTGGAGGAAGGAGGCGGGTATGAGCAGTTCTTC
TRBV11-2	NA	few	TRBJ2-5	CASSDLRVEETQYF	TGTGCCAGCAGCGATCTAAGAGTGGAAGAGACCCAGTACTTC
TRBV4-1	TRBD1	NA	TRBJ1-2	CASSHGTVTTGYTF	TGCGCCAGCAGCCATGGGACAGTAACCACCGGCTACACCTTC
TRBV6-1	NA	NA	TRBJ2-7	CASSEAIQTYEQYF	TGTGCCAGCAGTGAGGCCATCCAGACCTACGAGCAGTACTTC
TRBV20-1	NA	many	TRBJ2-7	CSAGPLRQALDEQYF	TGCAGTGCTGGCCCGCTGAGACAAGCTTTAGACGAGCAGTACTTC
TRBV15	NA	few	TRBJ1-3	CATSPQGYSGNTIYF	TGTGCCACCAGCCCCCAGGGTTACTCTGGAAACACCATATATTTT